This T cell receptor (beta chain) was sequenced in a study of beta chain features in type 1 diabetes. Study as a whole: Across every sample, 107,917,701 sorted cells were examined in total.

In this sample, this clone turned up a few times. What was sequenced were expressed TCRB transcripts, since all of the isolated RNA had been reverse transcribed. The protocol was immunoSEQ multiplex PCR, while the TCRdb copy is restricted to in-frame clones and leaves out a portion. The sample includes about 130,000 clones, approximately 9.2% of them seen just once. V lost 3 bases to trimming and J lost 0 bases; unmatched junction nucleotides: 2. Germline CDR1 reads SGHRS; CDR2 reads YFSETQ. This CDR3 has 16 residues. V is TRBV5-1 and J is TRBJ2-3; 12 bases match TRBD2. Sequencing was carried out using central memory CD4+ T cells from blood. This TCR was recovered from a man aged 18 to 29 in good health. In nucleotides, the CDR3 is TGCGCCAGCAGCTCCGGACTAGCGGGGAGCACAGATACGCAGTATTTT. Its protein product is CASSSGLAGSTDTQYF.